This TCR beta chain was recovered during a study of cytomegalovirus exposure and HLA in healthy donors. The study, taken as a whole, reports: In most subjects, TCR beta sequences reportedly gave accurate predictions of HLA-A and HLA-B alleles. The study listed around 150 cytomegalovirus-associated TCR beta chains. Presence/absence analyses assumed roughly uniform sequencing depth across donors, which may not hold. Through in vitro validation, three CMV-associated chains were shown to be specific for CMV antigens.

This PCR relied on a set of 60 Vbeta primers and 13 Jbeta primers. The data were produced by immunoSEQ multiplex PCR, yet TCRdb's version contains in-frame clones alone and is incomplete. The data contain more than 110,000 clones, about 79% of them seen just once; the ten biggest clones take up around 4.1%. The CDR3 spans 15 residues. Looked up from germline, CDR1 is SNHLY and CDR2 is FYNNEI. Trimming at V came to 4 bases and at J to 5 bases, leaving 9 bases not matched to a gene. As concerns this clone: Its antigen is not known.

The gene calls are TRBV2 and TRBJ2-5; TRBD1 aligns across 8 bases. Sequenced material: PBMCs. The receptor's source is a man in his forties or fifties in good health and CMV-seropositive. The CDR3 here is CASSGGTGSWETQYF. CDR3 DNA sequence: TGTGCCAGCAGTGGAGGGACAGGTTCTTGGGAGACCCAGTACTTC.